A single sample gave rise to the 27 T cell receptor beta chains below, sequenced in a study of CD8 T cells in ankylosing spondylitis (dated by TCRdb to the late 2010s). Library prep was done by 5' RACE. Sequenced using an Illumina HiSeq 2500. Using fastp at Q25 and MiXCR, TCRdb reprocessed the public reads and kept productive beta chains. CDR3 protein sequences are deduplicated, and each keeps its most common genes and DNA. The sample contains approximately 260,000 distinct CDR3 sequences, 18% of them found a single time. In total, the top ten clones hold around a third of the sample. The sequenced sample was blood, either unsorted or a sorted T cell fraction (not recorded which). The source is a male donor with ankylosing spondylitis or in good health (not recorded which).

This clonotype has at least ten counts. This chain connects TRBV4-1 to TRBJ2-1, with D uncertain. V was clipped by 1 base and J by 0 bases, with 7 bases between them. The CDR3 consists of 15 residues. CDR1 and CDR2 (germline): MGHRA, YSYEKL. CDR3 loop: CASSQVLSSYNEQFF. CDR3 nucleotide sequence: TGCGCCAGCAGCCAAGTCCTTAGCTCCTACAATGAGCAGTTCTTC.

This clonotype showed up just a few times. The chain employs TRBV7-8 and TRBJ2-1; 7 bases line up with TRBD2. The CDR3 has 14 amino acids. V was pared by 6 bases and J by 4 bases, with 6 bases of the junction left unmatched. Germline V lookup: CDR1 SGHVS, CDR2 FQNEAQ. CDR3 sequence (DNA): TGTGCCAGCAGAACTCTAGCGGATTACAATGAGCAGTTCTTC. Protein sequence: CASRTLADYNEQFF.

This clonotype was seen a handful of times. This chain uses TRBV6-1 with TRBJ2-5, with 7 nucleotides matching TRBD2. V was clipped by 5 bases and J by 4 bases; unmatched bases: 13. The CDR3 consists of 16 residues. Germline values: CDR1 MNHNS, CDR2 SASEGT. CDR3 region: CASSPSWLAARETQYF. The CDR3 coding sequence is TGTGCCAGCAGTCCTTCCTGGCTAGCGGCCAGAGAGACCCAGTACTTC.

This clonotype occurred a few times. V is TRBV4-1 and J is TRBJ1-1, with D uncertain. The CDR3 totals 13 residues. The germline V gene encodes CDR1 MGHRA and CDR2 YSYEKL. The germline V and J ends were trimmed by 1 base and 7 bases, with 10 bases remaining between them. The CDR3 DNA is TGCGCCAGCAGCCAAGGGACCACCCTTGAAGCTTTCTTT. Translating gives CASSQGTTLEAFF.

This clonotype showed up just a few times. The chain recombines TRBV6-2 or TRBV6-3 with TRBJ2-4, with unresolved D. The ends were cut back, 6 bases at V and 1 base at J, with 4 bases in the middle. CDR1 is MNHEY and CDR2 is SVGEGT in the germline V gene. The CDR3 sequence is 12 residues long. CDR3 sequence: CASREAKNIQYF. CDR3 DNA: TGTGCCAGCAGGGAGGCCAAAAACATTCAGTACTTC.

The table lists this clonotype with a few counts. The CDR3 DNA reads TGTGCCAGCTGGGACTGGCTCACAGATACGCAGTATTTT. It yields the protein CASWDWLTDTQYF. The chain combines TRBV12-3 or TRBV12-4 with TRBJ2-3; possible D gene TRBD2, 6 bases. This CDR3 contains 13 residues. Trimming stripped 8 bases from V and 2 bases from J, with 11 bases between.

This clonotype was detected a few times. The V and J genes are TRBV6-5 and TRBJ2-2, with D possibly matching TRBD1 (5 bases). The CDR3 runs to 14 residues. Looked up from germline, CDR1 is MNHEY and CDR2 is SVGAGI. Trimming cost V 3 bases and J 3 bases, with 8 bases left between them. CDR3 in DNA: TGTGCCAGCAGTTATGGCAGGGACACCGGGGAGCTGTTTTTT. This codes for CASSYGRDTGELFF.

At least ten counts were recorded for this clonotype. This chain connects TRBV5-1 to TRBJ2-1; 8 positions agree with TRBD2. Per germline, CDR1 SGHRS and CDR2 YFSETQ. The CDR3 runs 14 residues. V was clipped by 5 bases and J by 5 bases; unmatched bases: 6. CDR3 nucleotides: TGCGCCAGCAGAACGACTAGCGACCACAATGAGCAGTTCTTC. This sequence encodes CASRTTSDHNEQFF.

This clonotype was seen only a few times. The chain links TRBV12-3 or TRBV12-4 to TRBJ2-7; D tentatively fits TRBD1 or TRBD2 (6 bases each). The CDR3 runs to 14 residues. V was trimmed by 1 base and J by 5 bases, leaving 12 bases between them. The CDR3 spells CASSLGAGEDEQYF. CDR3 nucleotide sequence: TGTGCCAGCAGTTTAGGCGCAGGGGAGGACGAGCAGTACTTC.

The chain combines TRBV2 with TRBJ1-6; TRBD1 agrees at 7 bases. The CDR3 runs 16 residues. The V segment lost 4 bases and the J segment 4 bases; nucleotides outside the gene matches: 7. CDR1 is SNHLY, CDR2 FYNNEI, per germline. In DNA, the CDR3 is TGTGCCAGCAGTGGGACAGGACCCGATTATAATTCACCCCTCCACTTT. Encoded protein: CASSGTGPDYNSPLHF. Drawing the rest from reference TRBV2 and TRBJ1-6, the complete variable domain is EPEVTQTPSHQVTQMGQEVILRCVPISNHLYFYWYRQILGQKVEFLVSFYNNEISEKSEIFDDQFSVERPDGSNFTLKIRSTKLEDSAMYFCASSGTGPDYNSPLHFGNGTRLTVT.

DNA of the CDR3: TGTGCCAGCAGCTTGTTTGAACTGGGGTATAATTCACCCCTCCACTTT. Amino acid sequence: CASSLFELGYNSPLHF. The chain is built from TRBV11-2 and TRBJ1-6; D remains unclear. Germline V CDR1 and CDR2: SGHAT, FQNNGV. The ends were cut back, 3 bases at V and 4 bases at J, with 13 bases in the middle. This CDR3 contains 16 residues.

This clonotype was seen a few times. In nucleotides, the CDR3 is TGTGCCAGCTCACCGGAAGGGCGTGAAGCTTTCTTT. Translating it yields CASSPEGREAFF. The rearrangement links TRBV18 to TRBJ1-1; no clear D. V lost 3 bases and J 7 bases, leaving 9 bases between the germline ends. Per the germline V gene, CDR1 is KGHSH and CDR2 is LQKENI. The CDR3 spans 12 residues.

This clonotype appeared a few times. The genes are TRBV9 and TRBJ2-7, with D unresolved. The CDR3 is made up of 13 amino acids. CDR1 and CDR2 (germline): SGDLS, YYNGEE. V was pared by 5 bases and J by 0 bases, with 9 bases between. This CDR3 is CASRNTFSYEQYF. In nucleotides, the CDR3 is TGTGCCAGCAGAAACACTTTCTCCTACGAGCAGTACTTC. Drawing the rest from reference TRBV9 and TRBJ2-7, the complete variable domain is DSGVTQTPKHLITATGQRVTLRCSPRSGDLSVYWYQQSLDQGLQFLIQYYNGEERAKGNILERFSAQQFPDLHSELNLSSLELGDSALYFCASRNTFSYEQYFGPGTRLTVT.

This chain joins TRBV25-1 and TRBJ2-5, with D possibly being TRBD1 or TRBD2 (5 bases each). Germline assignment: CDR1 MGHDK and CDR2 SYGVNS. Between the trimmed V and J ends, which lost 6 bases and 7 bases, there was a span of 12 bases. The CDR3 is 12 amino acids. The CDR3 DNA sequence: TGTGCCAGCAGCGGGGACCCCGGGACCCAGTACTTC. This gives the protein CASSGDPGTQYF.

CDR3 residues: CASSLADQGGDNEQFF. The CDR3 region has the DNA TGTGCCAGCAGCTTAGCAGACCAAGGGGGAGACAATGAGCAGTTCTTC. The chain has TRBV7-2 and TRBJ2-1; D perhaps matches TRBD1 (6 bases). The CDR3 extends over 16 amino acids. V lost 0 bases and J 5 bases, leaving 14 bases between the germline ends. The V gene's germline CDR1 is SGHTA and CDR2 FQGNSA.

There are a few counts of this clonotype. This chain links TRBV20-1 with TRBJ2-1; D remains unclear. CDR3 size: 14 residues. Germline lookup yields CDR1 DFQATT and CDR2 SNEGSKA (reference sequence). V lost 6 bases to trimming and J lost 0 bases, with 12 bases between them. The CDR3 DNA sequence: TGCAGTGCCAGCCGCGTCAGCTCCTACAATGAGCAGTTCTTC. Translated, it gives CSASRVSSYNEQFF.

In its sample, this clonotype was seen a few times. This chain links TRBV6-1 with TRBJ2-3; the D gene is possibly TRBD1 (5 bases). Trimming pared 3 bases from V and 4 bases from J, leaving 20 bases between. There are 17 residues in the CDR3. Germline assignment: CDR1 MNHNS and CDR2 SASEGT. In DNA form, the CDR3 reads TGTGCCAGCAGTGATTTTGATGACGCAGGGCCCTCAGATACGCAGTATTTT. It translates to CASSDFDDAGPSDTQYF.

This clonotype was detected ten times or more. The chain has TRBV29-1 and TRBJ2-7; D is possibly TRBD2 (6 bases). CDR1 and CDR2 from the germline V gene are SQVTM and ANQGSEA. The CDR3 totals 12 residues. Trimming took off 1 base at V and 4 bases at J, with 8 bases between the two ends. In DNA, the CDR3 is TGCAGCGTTGAAGTCGGGAGTTACGAGCAGTACTTC. Translation: CSVEVGSYEQYF.

The genes are TRBV10-3 and TRBJ2-2; D may be TRBD2 (5 bases). The CDR3 covers 14 residues. The V gene lost 10 bases and the J gene lost 6 bases, with 18 bases spanning the gap. Per germline, CDR1 ENHRY and CDR2 SYGVKD. CDR3 sequence: CATGIDINPGELFF. For the CDR3, the DNA is TGTGCCACGGGGATCGACATCAACCCCGGGGAGCTGTTTTTT.

This chain connects TRBV29-1 to TRBJ2-2, with D perhaps matching TRBD1 or TRBD2 (5 bases each). Germline CDR1 and CDR2: SQVTM and ANQGSEA. This CDR3 contains 16 residues. Trimming left V 0 bases short and J 0 bases short, with 11 bases between. In DNA form, the CDR3 reads TGCAGCGTTGAAGATCATGAGGGGACGAACACCGGGGAGCTGTTTTTT. Translating gives CSVEDHEGTNTGELFF.

This chain connects TRBV29-1 to TRBJ2-3; D may be TRBD2 (5 bases). Trimming shortened V by 4 bases and J by 2 bases, and 13 bases separated the two germline ends. There are 14 residues in the CDR3. The V gene's germline CDR1 is SQVTM and CDR2 ANQGSEA. In nucleotides, the CDR3 is TGCAGCGTTGGTCTCGGCGGACTCACAGATACGCAGTATTTT. Translation gives CSVGLGGLTDTQYF.

This clonotype appeared a few times. The J gene is TRBJ2-7, the V gene TRBV7-9; 7 bases agree with TRBD2. V was clipped by 4 bases and J by 2 bases; unmatched bases: 5. This CDR3 is 14 amino acids long. CDR1 and CDR2 (germline): SEHNR, FQNEAQ (reference sequence). In DNA form, the CDR3 reads TGTGCCAGCAGCTCCCGGGACTACGCCTACGAGCAGTACTTC. It yields the protein CASSSRDYAYEQYF.

The chain employs TRBV24-1 and TRBJ2-1; 7 bases fit TRBD1. The CDR3 runs 16 residues. V lost 3 bases and J lost 6; bases outside the gene matches: 10. CDR1 is KGHDR, CDR2 SFDVKD, per germline. As DNA, the CDR3 is TGTGCCACCAGTGATCCGGGACAGCCGTCAGGCAATGAGCAGTTCTTC. Its protein is CATSDPGQPSGNEQFF.

This chain links TRBV6-5 with TRBJ2-3, with D possibly matching TRBD1 (5 bases). The CDR3 runs 14 residues. The germline V gene encodes CDR1 MNHEY and CDR2 SVGAGI. The ends were cut back, 2 bases at V and 2 bases at J, with 8 bases in the middle. The CDR3 DNA reads TGTGCCAGCAGTTACAATGGGGCCACAGATACGCAGTATTTT. Translated, it gives CASSYNGATDTQYF.

This clonotype was counted between two and nine times. J is TRBJ2-1 and V is TRBV6-5, with 12 bases identical to TRBD2. V dropped 4 bases and J dropped 7; count of bases not matched to a gene: 8. The CDR3 consists of 16 residues. CDR1 and CDR2 from the germline V gene are MNHEY and SVGAGI. The CDR3 DNA follows: TGTGCCAGCAGTTGGGGGACTAGCGGGTTGAGTAATGAGCAGTTCTTC. Translating gives CASSWGTSGLSNEQFF.

V gene TRBV6-5 combines with J gene TRBJ2-1; 9 nucleotides match TRBD2. Germline trimming cut 2 bases from V and 8 bases from J; bases unmatched to any gene: 7. The CDR3 runs to 15 residues. Germline assignment: CDR1 MNHEY and CDR2 SVGAGI. CDR3 nucleotides: TGTGCCAGCAGTTACGGATTAGCGGGAGCGTATGAGCAGTTCTTC. As protein: CASSYGLAGAYEQFF.

This clonotype has only a few counts. The chain joins TRBV27 to TRBJ2-7; 13 bases are shared with TRBD2. The trim removed 2 bases at V and 2 bases at J, leaving 0 bases unmatched. CDR3 length: 15 amino acids. Germline values: CDR1 MNHEY, CDR2 SMNVEV (reference sequence). The CDR3 is CASSLGTSGAYEQYF. CDR3 DNA: TGTGCCAGCAGTTTAGGGACTAGCGGGGCCTACGAGCAGTACTTC.